The 13 T cell receptor beta chains listed next were all sequenced from one sample in a study of blood T cells in healthy people across ages. The second PCR ran roughly 6 to 11 cycles with a sample-barcoded 5' primer and J-beta primers. Each CDR3 protein is one row after TCRdb ran MiXCR on the 5' RACE reads. This table has approximately 1.5 million distinct CDR3 sequences, 30% to 40% appearing once. The sequencing sample was made of blood. Receptors originate from a woman aged 25-40 years in good health.

Of note for this clonotype: A much larger clonotype is one base distant, so this may be a read error. J is TRBJ2-5 and V is TRBV4-1, with 11 bases lining up with TRBD1. Germline values: CDR1 MGHRA, CDR2 YSYEKL. This CDR3 contains 15 residues. Trimming removed 3 bases from V and 11 bases from J; junction bases left unmatched: 11. The CDR3 nucleotides read TGCGCCAGCAGCCATCCGGGACAGGGGGTGTACAAGCAGTACTTC. Its protein product is CASSHPGQGVYKQYF.

This clonotype has a handful of counts. The chain employs TRBV6-2 or TRBV6-3 and TRBJ2-7; TRBD1 aligns across 9 bases. The germline CDR1 and CDR2 sequences are MNHEY and SVGEGT. Germline trimming cut 6 bases from V and 5 bases from J; bases unmatched to any gene: 11. The CDR3 consists of 15 residues. In DNA form, the CDR3 reads TGTGCCAGCAGCACGCCCGGGACAGGGAATAACGAGCAGTACTTC. Translating it yields CASSTPGTGNNEQYF.

The chain has TRBV5-1 and TRBJ2-1; TRBD2 might be the D (5 bases). V was cut by 6 bases and J by 5 bases, with 18 bases left in between. CDR3 length: 15 amino acids. Germline V gene lookup returns CDR1 SGHRS and CDR2 YFSETQ. Written as DNA, the CDR3 is TGCGCCAGCAACTTCTATGGACTCCTCGACAATGAGCAGTTCTTC. The encoded protein is CASNFYGLLDNEQFF.

The chain links TRBV12-3 or TRBV12-4 to TRBJ2-5; the D call may be TRBD1 or TRBD2 (7 bases each). V was trimmed by 5 bases and J by 11 bases, leaving 15 bases between them. This CDR3 contains 12 residues. CDR3 nucleotide sequence: TGTGCCAGCAGTCTAGTTCAGGGGGGGCAGTACTTC. Translation gives CASSLVQGGQYF.

This clonotype was observed a few times. The rearrangement uses TRBV9 and TRBJ2-7; 9 bases map to TRBD1. The trim removed 4 bases at V and 5 bases at J, leaving 10 bases unmatched. Per germline, CDR1 SGDLS and CDR2 YYNGEE. The CDR3 totals 15 residues. The DNA of the CDR3 is TGTGCCAGCAGCCTCTCAGGGACAGGGTCTAACGAGCAGTACTTC. It specifies CASSLSGTGSNEQYF. The full variable domain, rest sourced from reference TRBV9 and TRBJ2-7, is DSGVTQTPKHLITATGQRVTLRCSPRSGDLSVYWYQQSLDQGLQFLIQYYNGEERAKGNILERFSAQQFPDLHSELNLSSLELGDSALYFCASSLSGTGSNEQYFGPGTRLTVT.

The CDR3 region has the DNA TGTGCCAGCAGCAGACGACTAGCGCTAGCTCGGGAGCAGTACTTC. This encodes CASSRRLALAREQYF. The J gene is TRBJ2-7, the V gene TRBV21-1; the DNA was not used to check the table's D call, TRBD2. TRBV21-1 is a documented pseudogene. The CDR3 is 15 residues long.

Turning to this clonotype: Relative to the germline gene, one junction end is altered; a read error may explain this. The chain has TRBV7-9 and TRBJ2-7; TRBD1 matches at 9 bases. The germline V gene has CDR1 SEHNR and CDR2 FQNEAQ (reference sequence). The length of the CDR3 is 14 residues. The CDR3 DNA reads TGCGTCAGCAGTACCGGGACAGGGACCTACGAGCAGTACTTC. This sequence encodes CVSSTGTGTYEQYF.

As to this clonotype: A junction end diverges from the germline sequence, so it may reflect a read error. DNA for the CDR3: TGCGCCAGCAGCCAAGAATGGGGGGGGAACAATGAACAGTTCTTC. It is translated as CASSQEWGGNNEQFF. V gene TRBV4-1 combines with J gene TRBJ2-1; 7 positions agree with TRBD2. The germline CDR1 and CDR2 sequences are MGHRA and YSYEKL. This CDR3 has 15 residues.

The rearrangement joins TRBV6-1 to TRBJ2-3, with a weak D call TRBD1 (5 bases). Trimming left V 10 bases short and J 1 base short, with 18 bases between. CDR3 length equals 15 residues. Germline V lookup: CDR1 MNHNS, CDR2 SASEGT. The CDR3 DNA is TGTGCCACCAGGGTAAAGATGAGCGGCACAGATACGCAGTATTTT. Amino acid sequence: CATRVKMSGTDTQYF.

This clonotype was seen ten or more times. The chain uses TRBV29-1 and TRBJ2-3, with D possibly TRBD2 on 6 matching bases. The CDR3 length is 14 residues. Germline V lookup: CDR1 SQVTM, CDR2 ANQGSEA. V dropped 4 bases and J dropped 4 bases, with 15 bases sitting between them. The CDR3: CSVAVLWGADTQYF. The DNA of the CDR3 is TGCAGCGTTGCGGTCCTCTGGGGGGCAGATACGCAGTATTTT.

This clonotype was counted between two and nine times. The V and J genes are TRBV10-3 and TRBJ2-3, with TRBD2 matching over 10 bases. V lost 2 bases and J lost 6; bases outside the gene matches: 5. The CDR3 has 15 amino acids. CDR1 is ENHRY and CDR2 is SYGVKD in the germline V gene. The CDR3 loop reads CAISEKRGGVDTQYF. The DNA for the CDR3 is TGTGCCATCAGTGAGAAGCGGGGGGGCGTGGATACGCAGTATTTT.

CDR3 loop: CSVETGGVSYGYTF. CDR3 coding DNA: TGCAGCGTTGAGACAGGGGGCGTGAGCTATGGCTACACCTTC. V gene TRBV29-1 combines with J gene TRBJ1-2; 10 bases fit TRBD1. The V segment lost 3 bases and the J segment 4 bases; nucleotides outside the gene matches: 5. Germline values: CDR1 SQVTM, CDR2 ANQGSEA. The CDR3 consists of 14 residues.

There are a few counts of this clonotype. This rearrangement joins TRBV2 to TRBJ2-1; 9 bases are a match to TRBD1. Trimming took 6 bases from V and 6 from J; bases not matched to a gene: 6. The CDR3 runs 14 residues. The germline CDR1 and CDR2 sequences are SNHLY and FYNNEI. The CDR3 loop reads CASRPGQGVNEQFF. In nucleotides, the CDR3 is TGTGCCAGCAGGCCGGGACAGGGTGTCAATGAGCAGTTCTTC.